Listed below are T cell receptor beta chains from one sample, sequenced in a study of long-term antiretroviral therapy in people with HIV. Here immunoSEQ multiplex PCR was the method, and the copy in TCRdb shows in-frame clones only, minus some. The table records about 12,000 clones, 70% to 85% of them present only once. This specimen was unsorted PBMCs, taken about 3.1 years before starting antiretroviral therapy. These receptors all come from a man aged 35 to 55 with HIV. Both conserved end residues are part of each CDR3. D genes are given only for firm matches. The size entry is marked missing in some rows and otherwise reads once, few, many or a size class.

j_call,clone_size,cdr3_length,d_call,v_call,cdr3_aa,cdr3_nt
TRBJ1-2,NA,14,TRBD1,TRBV19,CASSFDRGLYGYTF,TGTGCCAGTAGTTTCGACAGGGGGCTCTATGGCTACACCTTC
TRBJ1-5,NA,13,NA,TRBV7-2,CASSLEGGQPQHF,TGTGCCAGCAGCTTAGAGGGGGGCCAGCCCCAGCATTTT
TRBJ2-2,few,15,NA,TRBV2,CASGTGTLNTGELFF,TGTGCCAGCGGAACCGGGACCCTCAACACCGGGGAGCTGTTTTTT
TRBJ1-5,NA,16,NA,TRBV6-1,CASSELGGSNNQPQHF,TGTGCCAGCAGTGAACTCGGGGGATCTAACAATCAGCCCCAGCATTTT
TRBJ2-1,NA,13,TRBD1,TRBV7-6,CASSQETGVEQFF,TGTGCCAGCAGCCAGGAAACAGGGGTTGAGCAGTTCTTC
TRBJ2-2,NA,16,TRBD1,TRBV5-1,CASSGMTGPNTGELFF,TGCGCCAGCAGCGGGATGACAGGGCCGAACACCGGGGAGCTGTTTTTT
TRBJ2-6,NA,17,TRBD1,TRBV28,CASSPRDRGPGANVLTF,TGTGCCAGCAGTCCCCGGGACAGGGGGCCGGGGGCCAACGTCCTGACTTTC
TRBJ2-5,once,14,NA,TRBV6-5,CASSYSTAQETQYF,TGTGCCAGCAGTTACTCGACTGCCCAAGAGACCCAGTACTTC
TRBJ1-4,large,11,NA,TRBV27,CASSSRKKLFF,TGTGCCAGCAGTAGCCGAAAAAAACTGTTTTTT
TRBJ2-7,NA,15,NA,TRBV5-4,CASRPVKEATYEQYF,TGTGCCAGCAGGCCCGTCAAGGAGGCTACCTACGAGCAGTACTTC
TRBJ2-4,NA,18,NA,TRBV18,CASSVAELRNLAKNIQYF,TGTGCCAGCTCGGTGGCAGAGCTTCGCAACCTAGCCAAAAACATTCAGTACTTC
TRBJ2-1,NA,15,TRBD1,TRBV7-7,CASSPGQALYNEQFF,TGTGCTAGCAGCCCGGGACAGGCCCTCTACAATGAGCAGTTCTTC
TRBJ1-2,NA,15,NA,TRBV5-6,CASSSAAAGIYGYTF,TGTGCCAGCAGCTCGGCGGCGGCCGGCATCTATGGCTACACCTTC
TRBJ1-1,NA,19,NA,TRBV7-9,CASSFPFHGVKDGNTEAFF,TGTGCCAGCAGCTTCCCCTTCCATGGAGTAAAAGATGGGAACACTGAAGCTTTCTTT